The T cell receptor (beta chain) described here comes from a study of shared clonotypes between healthy human individuals. Points from the study as a whole: Sampling covered nothing but blood. Tissue TCR repertoires likely differ from those found in blood. Larger richness was generally estimated for naive than memory subsets.

In the case of this clone: As yet, its antigen is unknown.

CDR1 is MDHEN and CDR2 is SYDVKM in the germline V gene. With 1 base clipped from V and 2 bases from J, the junction kept 12 bases outside the gene matches. The CDR3 runs to 19 residues. Sequencing used immunoSEQ multiplex PCR; TCRdb keeps in-frame clones, though not all of them. The sample lists about 79,000 clones, under 65% occurring once. Sample: memory CD8+ T cells sorted from blood. Subset meaning: CD45RO+ cells pooled with CCR7-negative TemRA cells. The sequence came from a man in his thirties or forties in good health. This chain uses TRBV28 with TRBJ1-5, with TRBD1 matching 9 bases. The CDR3 reads CASSLSLSRDRDRNQPQHF. In nucleotides, the CDR3 is TGTGCCAGCAGTTTATCCTTATCCCGGGACAGGGATCGCAATCAGCCCCAGCATTTT.